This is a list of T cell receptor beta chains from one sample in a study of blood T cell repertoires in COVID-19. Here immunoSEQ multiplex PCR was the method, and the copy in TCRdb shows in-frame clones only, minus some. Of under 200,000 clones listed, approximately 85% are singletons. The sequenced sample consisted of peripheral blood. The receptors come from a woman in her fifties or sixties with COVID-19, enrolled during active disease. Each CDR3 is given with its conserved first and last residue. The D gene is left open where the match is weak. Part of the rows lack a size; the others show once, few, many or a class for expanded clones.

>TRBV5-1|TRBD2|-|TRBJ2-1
CASSPGGGTSYNEQFF
TGCGCCAGCAGCCCGGGCGGGGGGACCTCCTACAATGAGCAGTTCTTC
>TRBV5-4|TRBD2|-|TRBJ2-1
CASSQGGGYNEQFF
TGTGCCAGCAGCCAGGGCGGGGGCTACAATGAGCAGTTCTTC
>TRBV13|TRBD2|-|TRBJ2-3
CASSPPGLAGGHSDTQYF
TGTGCCAGCAGCCCCCCCGGGCTAGCGGGAGGGCATTCCGATACGCAGTATTTT
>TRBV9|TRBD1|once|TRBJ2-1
CASSAGQGAGNEQFF
TGTGCCAGCAGCGCAGGACAGGGGGCGGGAAATGAGCAGTTCTTC
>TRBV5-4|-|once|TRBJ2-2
CASSTFRDKNTGELFF
TGTGCCAGCAGCACATTCCGGGACAAGAACACCGGGGAGCTGTTTTTT
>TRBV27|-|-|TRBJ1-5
CASRGGVYQPQHF
TGTGCCAGCAGGGGGGGGGTCTATCAGCCCCAGCATTTT
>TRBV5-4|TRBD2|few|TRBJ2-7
CASRRDYNSYEQYF
TGTGCCAGCAGACGGGACTACAACTCCTACGAGCAGTACTTC
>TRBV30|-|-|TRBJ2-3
CAWRQGFGTDTQYF
TGTGCCTGGAGGCAGGGTTTTGGTACAGATACGCAGTATTTT
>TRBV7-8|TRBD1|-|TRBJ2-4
CASSLATGGLAKNIQYF
TGTGCCAGCAGCTTAGCGACAGGGGGTTTAGCCAAAAACATTCAGTACTTC
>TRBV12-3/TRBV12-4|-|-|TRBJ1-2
CASSFGVYGYTF
TGTGCCAGCAGTTTCGGGGTCTATGGCTACACCTTC
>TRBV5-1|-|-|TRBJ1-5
CASSLAPGGAGNQPQHF
TGCGCCAGCAGCTTGGCCCCTGGGGGCGCGGGCAATCAGCCCCAGCATTTT
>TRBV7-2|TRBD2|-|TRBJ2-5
CASSLGGLATWVGETQYF
TGTGCCAGCAGCTTAGGGGGACTAGCGACCTGGGTGGGAGAGACCCAGTACTTC
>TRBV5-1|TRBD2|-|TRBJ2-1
CASSPDPTSGTQFF
TGCGCCAGCAGCCCCGACCCGACTAGCGGGACACAGTTCTTC
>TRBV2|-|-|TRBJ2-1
CASSGQGSSYNEQFF
TGTGCCAGCAGTGGGCAGGGGAGCTCCTACAATGAGCAGTTCTTC
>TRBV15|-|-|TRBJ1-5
CATSKGGRGNQPQHF
TGTGCCACCAGCAAGGGGGGGAGGGGGAATCAGCCCCAGCATTTT
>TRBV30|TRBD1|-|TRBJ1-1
CAWTNDRGPMVNTEAFF
TGTGCCTGGACCAATGACAGGGGTCCTATGGTGAACACTGAAGCTTTCTTT
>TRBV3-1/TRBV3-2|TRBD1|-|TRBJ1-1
CASRDGTGRVMNTEAFF
TGTGCCAGCAGAGACGGGACAGGGAGGGTTATGAACACTGAAGCTTTCTTT
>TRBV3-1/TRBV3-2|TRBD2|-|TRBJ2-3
CASSGLLAGGRKTGTDTQYF
TGTGCCAGCAGCGGATTGCTAGCGGGGGGGCGCAAAACGGGGACAGATACGCAGTATTTT
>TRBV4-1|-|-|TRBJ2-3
CASSQQQTGTDTQYF
TGCGCCAGCAGCCAACAACAGACGGGAACAGATACGCAGTATTTT
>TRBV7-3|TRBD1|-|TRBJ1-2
CASSLSGTGNYGYTF
TGTGCCAGCAGCTTATCGGGGACAGGGAACTATGGCTACACCTTC
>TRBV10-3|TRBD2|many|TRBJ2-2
CAISESSVGSGLNTGELFF
TGTGCCATCAGTGAGTCTAGCGTTGGTAGCGGGCTTAACACCGGGGAGCTGTTTTTT
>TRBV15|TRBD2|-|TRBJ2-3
CATLTQALAGDRTDTQYF
TGTGCCACCTTGACACAGGCCCTAGCGGGAGACCGCACAGATACGCAGTATTTT
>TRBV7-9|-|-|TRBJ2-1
CASSLRELLYEQFF
TGTGCCAGCAGCTTACGGGAACTTTTGTATGAGCAGTTCTTC
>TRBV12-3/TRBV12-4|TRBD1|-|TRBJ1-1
CASSPGGNTEAFF
TGTGCCAGCAGTCCAGGGGGCAACACTGAAGCTTTCTTT
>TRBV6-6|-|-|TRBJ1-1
CASSPGRMNTEAFF
TGTGCCAGCAGCCCGGGTCGGATGAACACTGAAGCTTTCTTT
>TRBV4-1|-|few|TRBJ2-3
CASRGGRGPSTDTQYF
TGCGCCAGCAGGGGGGGACGGGGTCCTAGCACAGATACGCAGTATTTT
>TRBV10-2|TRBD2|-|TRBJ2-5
CASLGKGLAGGRPRWETQYF
TGCGCCTCCCTCGGAAAGGGACTAGCGGGGGGGCGCCCGCGGTGGGAGACCCAGTACTTC
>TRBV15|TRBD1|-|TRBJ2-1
CATSTRTGTYNEQFF
TGTGCCACCAGCACCCGGACAGGGACCTACAATGAGCAGTTCTTC
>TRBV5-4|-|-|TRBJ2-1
CASNLQGIDNEQFF
TGTGCCAGCAACTTGCAGGGGATTGACAATGAGCAGTTCTTC
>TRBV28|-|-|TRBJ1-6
CASSWRTEGSPLHF
TGTGCCAGCAGTTGGAGGACGGAAGGATCACCCCTCCACTTT
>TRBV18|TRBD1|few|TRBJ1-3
CASSPSGQGISGNTIYF
TGTGCCAGCTCACCCAGTGGACAGGGTATATCTGGAAACACCATATATTTT
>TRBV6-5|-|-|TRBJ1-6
CASSLSTANNSPLHF
TGTGCCAGCAGTTTATCGACAGCAAATAATTCACCCCTCCACTTT
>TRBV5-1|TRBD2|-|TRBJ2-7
CASSLGKTSGTPYEQYF
TGCGCCAGCAGCTTGGGAAAAACTAGCGGGACTCCCTACGAGCAGTACTTC
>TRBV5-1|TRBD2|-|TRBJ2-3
CASSLLGGRGTDTQYF
TGCGCCAGCAGCTTGCTGGGCGGGAGGGGGACAGATACGCAGTATTTT
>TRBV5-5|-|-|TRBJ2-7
CASSLAGLSYEQYF
TGTGCCAGCAGCTTGGCGGGACTTTCCTACGAGCAGTACTTC
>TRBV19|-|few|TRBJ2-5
CASSGLPVRETQYF
TGTGCCAGTAGTGGACTCCCGGTCAGAGAGACCCAGTACTTC
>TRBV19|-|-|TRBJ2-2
CASSTQDSTGELFF
TGTGCCAGTAGTACCCAGGACAGCACCGGGGAGCTGTTTTTT
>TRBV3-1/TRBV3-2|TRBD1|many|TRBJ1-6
CASSQATTGIGAPLHF
TGTGCCAGCAGCCAAGCTACGACAGGGATAGGAGCACCCCTCCACTTT
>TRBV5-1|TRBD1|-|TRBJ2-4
CASSLGQGKNIQYF
TGCGCCAGCAGCTTGGGACAGGGGAAAAACATTCAGTACTTC
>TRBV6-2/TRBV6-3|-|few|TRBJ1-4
CASSFAWSRVGEKLFF
TGTGCCAGCAGCTTCGCATGGAGCAGGGTGGGTGAAAAACTGTTTTTT
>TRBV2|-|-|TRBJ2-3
CASSEPPLFLQNADTQYF
TGTGCCAGCAGTGAACCACCCCTTTTCCTGCAGAATGCAGATACGCAGTATTTT
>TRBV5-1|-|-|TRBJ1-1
CASSLEGTEAFF
TGCGCCAGCAGCTTGGAAGGGACAGAAGCTTTCTTT
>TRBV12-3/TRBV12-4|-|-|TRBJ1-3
CASRQGPGNTIYF
TGTGCCAGCAGGCAGGGGCCTGGAAACACCATATATTTT
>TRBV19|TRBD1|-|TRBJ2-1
CASNRQGEGNEQFF
TGTGCCAGTAATCGACAGGGGGAGGGCAATGAGCAGTTCTTC
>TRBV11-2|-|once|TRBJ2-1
CASSLDWQGGNNEQFF
TGTGCCAGCAGCTTAGATTGGCAGGGGGGTAACAATGAGCAGTTCTTC
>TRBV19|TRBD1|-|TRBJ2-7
CASSVRDSFYEQYF
TGTGCCAGTAGTGTCCGGGACAGTTTCTACGAGCAGTACTTC
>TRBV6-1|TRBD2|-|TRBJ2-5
CASSVGLAGGNQETQYF
TGTGCCAGCAGTGTCGGACTAGCGGGGGGAAACCAAGAGACCCAGTACTTC
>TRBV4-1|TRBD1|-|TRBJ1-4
CASSQGDRAWGEKLFF
TGCGCCAGCAGCCAGGGAGACAGGGCTTGGGGTGAAAAACTGTTTTTT
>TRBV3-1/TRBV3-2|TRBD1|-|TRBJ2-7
CASRGQGALYEQYF
TGTGCCAGCAGGGGACAGGGGGCTCTCTACGAGCAGTACTTC
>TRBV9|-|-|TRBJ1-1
CASSVAPTENTEAFF
TGTGCCAGCAGCGTAGCCCCCACAGAGAACACTGAAGCTTTCTTT
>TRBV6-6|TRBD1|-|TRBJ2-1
CASSPQGGPGQRYNEQFF
TGTGCCAGCAGTCCCCAAGGTGGGCCGGGACAGAGATACAATGAGCAGTTCTTC
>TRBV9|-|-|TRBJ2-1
CASSVDARGQWNEQFF
TGTGCCAGCAGCGTAGACGCTCGGGGTCAATGGAATGAGCAGTTCTTC
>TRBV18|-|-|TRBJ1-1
CASSPPRQSYTEAFF
TGTGCCAGCTCACCACCCCGTCAGTCTTACACTGAAGCTTTCTTT
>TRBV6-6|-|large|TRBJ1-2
CASTSSYGYTF
TGTGCCAGCACCTCCAGTTATGGCTACACCTTC
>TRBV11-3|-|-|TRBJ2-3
CASSPSGTDTQYF
TGTGCCAGCAGCCCCTCTGGCACAGATACGCAGTATTTT
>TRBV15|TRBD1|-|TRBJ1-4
CATSRDLGGQGRNEKLFF
TGTGCCACCAGCAGAGATTTAGGAGGACAGGGCCGTAATGAAAAACTGTTTTTT
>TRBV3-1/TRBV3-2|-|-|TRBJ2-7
CASSQAGNIYEQYF
TGTGCCAGCAGCCAAGCCGGGAACATTTACGAGCAGTACTTC
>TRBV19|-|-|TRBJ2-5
CASSIAGVETQYF
TGTGCCAGTAGTATAGCAGGGGTTGAGACCCAGTACTTC